This record looks at one TCR beta chain sequence and its context. 13 Jbeta primers and 60 Vbeta primers were used for the PCR. Measured with immunoSEQ multiplex PCR; TCRdb has only the in-frame clones, and not every one. Among 200,000 to 300,000 clones listed, 84% were seen once. The record originates from a study of cytomegalovirus exposure and HLA in healthy donors. CDR1 and CDR2 (germline): GTSNPN, SVGIG (reference sequence). CDR3 length: 15 residues. The V and J ends lost 4 bases and 7 bases, in that order; junction bases with no gene match: 8. This chain uses TRBV30 with TRBJ2-1; TRBD2 aligns across 12 bases. The sequencing input was PBMCs. This clonotype was sampled from a woman between 40 and 55 years old in good health and CMV-seropositive. CDR3 DNA sequence: TGTGCCTGGATCCCCGCCGGGACTAGCGGGAATGAGCAGTTCTTC. Its translation: CAWIPAGTSGNEQFF.